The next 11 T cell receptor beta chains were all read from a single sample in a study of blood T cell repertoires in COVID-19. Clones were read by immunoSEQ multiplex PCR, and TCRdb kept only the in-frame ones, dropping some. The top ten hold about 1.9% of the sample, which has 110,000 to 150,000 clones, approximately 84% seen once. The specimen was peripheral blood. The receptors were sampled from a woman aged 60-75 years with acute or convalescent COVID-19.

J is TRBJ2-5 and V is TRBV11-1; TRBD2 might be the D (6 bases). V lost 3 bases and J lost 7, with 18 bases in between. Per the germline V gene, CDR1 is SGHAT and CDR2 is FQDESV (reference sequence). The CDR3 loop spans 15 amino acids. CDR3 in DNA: TGTGCCAGCAGCTTCTGGACTATCGGCGAGGGGACCCAGTACTTC. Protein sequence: CASSFWTIGEGTQYF.

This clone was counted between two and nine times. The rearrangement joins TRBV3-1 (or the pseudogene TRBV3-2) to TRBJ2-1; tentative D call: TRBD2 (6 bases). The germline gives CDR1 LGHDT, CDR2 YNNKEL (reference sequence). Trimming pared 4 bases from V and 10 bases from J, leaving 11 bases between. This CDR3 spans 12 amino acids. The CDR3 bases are TGTGCCAGCAGCCGCCTTGGGGGGGAGCAGTTCTTC. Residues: CASSRLGGEQFF.

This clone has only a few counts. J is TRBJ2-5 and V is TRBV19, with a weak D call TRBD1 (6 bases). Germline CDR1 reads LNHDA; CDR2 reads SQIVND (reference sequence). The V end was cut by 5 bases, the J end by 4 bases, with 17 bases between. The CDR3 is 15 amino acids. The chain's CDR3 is CASSSGGGGGETQYF. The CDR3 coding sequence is TGTGCCAGTAGTTCTGGTGGGGGCGGAGGAGAGACCCAGTACTTC.

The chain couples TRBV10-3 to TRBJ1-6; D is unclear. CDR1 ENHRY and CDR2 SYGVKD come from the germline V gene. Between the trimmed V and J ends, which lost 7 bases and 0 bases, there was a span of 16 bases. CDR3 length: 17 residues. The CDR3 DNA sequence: TGTGCCATCAAAGCTGCCTCGCCGTTCTCCTATAATTCACCCCTCCACTTT. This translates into CAIKAASPFSYNSPLHF.

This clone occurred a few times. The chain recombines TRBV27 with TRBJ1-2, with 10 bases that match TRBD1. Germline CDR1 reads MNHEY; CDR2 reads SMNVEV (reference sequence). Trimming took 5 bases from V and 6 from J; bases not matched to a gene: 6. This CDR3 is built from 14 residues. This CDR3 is CASSPMGQGNGYTF. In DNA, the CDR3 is TGTGCCAGCAGTCCTATGGGACAGGGGAATGGCTACACCTTC.

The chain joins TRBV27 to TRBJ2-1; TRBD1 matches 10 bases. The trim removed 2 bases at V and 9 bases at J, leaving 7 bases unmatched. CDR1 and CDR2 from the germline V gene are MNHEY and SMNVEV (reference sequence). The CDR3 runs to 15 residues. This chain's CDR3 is CASSLGTGADLEQFF. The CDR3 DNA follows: TGTGCCAGCAGTTTAGGGACAGGGGCGGACCTTGAGCAGTTCTTC.

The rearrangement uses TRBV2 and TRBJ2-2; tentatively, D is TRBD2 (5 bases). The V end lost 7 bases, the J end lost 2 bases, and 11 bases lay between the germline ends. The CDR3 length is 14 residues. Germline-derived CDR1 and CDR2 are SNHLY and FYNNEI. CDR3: CASNQEVNTGELFF. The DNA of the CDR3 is TGTGCCAGCAACCAGGAGGTAAACACCGGGGAGCTGTTTTTT.

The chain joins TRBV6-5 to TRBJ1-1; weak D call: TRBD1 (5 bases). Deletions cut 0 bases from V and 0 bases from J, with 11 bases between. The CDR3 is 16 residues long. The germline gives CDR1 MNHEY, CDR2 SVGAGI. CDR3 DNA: TGTGCCAGCAGTTACTCAAATCCAGGGATGAACACTGAAGCTTTCTTT. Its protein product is CASSYSNPGMNTEAFF.

The CDR3 reads CAWRGTGGYTF. The CDR3 DNA reads as TGTGCCTGGAGAGGTACGGGAGGCTACACCTTC. This chain uses TRBV30 with TRBJ1-2; no firm D call. CDR3 length: 11 residues. Trimming left V 3 bases short and J 8 bases short, with 10 bases between. Germline V lookup: CDR1 GTSNPN, CDR2 SVGIG (reference sequence).

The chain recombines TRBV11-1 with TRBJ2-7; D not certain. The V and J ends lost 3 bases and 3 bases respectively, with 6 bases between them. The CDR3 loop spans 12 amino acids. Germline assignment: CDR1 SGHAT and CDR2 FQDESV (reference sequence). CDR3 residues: CASSFSGYEQYF. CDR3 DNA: TGTGCCAGCAGCTTCTCGGGCTACGAGCAGTACTTC.

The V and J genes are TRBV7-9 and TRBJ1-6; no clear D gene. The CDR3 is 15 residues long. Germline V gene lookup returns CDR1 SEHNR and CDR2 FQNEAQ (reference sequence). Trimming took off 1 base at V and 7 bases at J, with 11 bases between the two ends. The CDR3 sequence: CASSLEPTRNSPLHF. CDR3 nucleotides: TGTGCCAGCAGCTTAGAACCCACCAGGAATTCACCCCTCCACTTT.